The rows below give T cell receptor beta chains drawn from one sample of a study of T cell responses to AZD1222 COVID-19 vaccine. Libraries were prepared by immunoSEQ multiplex PCR; TCRdb keeps only in-frame clonotypes and omits some of them. The sample gives 150,000 or so clones, about 91% of which show up once; approximately 1.2% is in the top ten. The sequences come from peripheral blood, collected 28 days after the second AZD1222 dose. These receptors were collected from an adult who received the AZD1222 COVID-19 vaccine. The CDR3 runs from the conserved cysteine through the conserved F or W. D genes are given only for firm matches.

TRBV5-5,TRBJ1-1,NA,CASSKPGLPQNTEAFF,TGTGCCAGCAGTAAACCGGGGCTTCCACAGAACACTGAAGCTTTCTTT
TRBV7-2,TRBJ1-2,NA,CASSPPGPTKGYTF,TGTGCCAGCAGCCCGCCAGGGCCAACTAAGGGCTACACCTTC
TRBV7-9,TRBJ2-1,TRBD1,CASSLGGVFYNEQFF,TGTGCCAGCAGCCTAGGGGGCGTCTTTTACAATGAGCAGTTCTTC
TRBV5-4,TRBJ2-7,NA,CASSSSIPVYEQYF,TGTGCCAGCAGCTCCTCTATTCCTGTCTACGAGCAGTACTTC
TRBV3-1/TRBV3-2,TRBJ2-2,TRBD2,CASRPLASSGTGELFF,TGTGCCAGCAGACCCCTAGCTAGTAGCGGGACCGGGGAGCTGTTTTTT
TRBV12-5,TRBJ1-1,TRBD1,CASGSGQGGLTEAFF,TGTGCTAGTGGTTCAGGACAGGGTGGTCTCACTGAAGCTTTCTTT
TRBV7-8,TRBJ2-1,TRBD2,CASSLMSSGMGYNEQFF,TGTGCCAGCAGCTTAATGTCAAGCGGGATGGGCTACAATGAGCAGTTCTTC
TRBV5-8,TRBJ2-7,TRBD2,CASSLSLAGREQYF,TGTGCCAGCAGTTTGAGTCTAGCGGGTCGCGAGCAGTACTTC
TRBV18,TRBJ2-3,TRBD2,CASSPRLAPTDTQYF,TGTGCCAGCTCACCCCGACTAGCGCCCACAGATACGCAGTATTTT
TRBV19,TRBJ1-1,TRBD1,CASIYRGVNTEAFF,TGTGCCAGTATCTACAGGGGGGTGAACACTGAAGCTTTCTTT